What follows are 24 T cell receptor beta chains derived from one specimen sequenced in a study of control samples from healthy donors and cancer patients (dated by TCRdb to about 2020). Libraries were built with the immunoSEQ multiplex PCR assay. In TCRdb, the immuneACCESS table is reduced to in-frame sequences with V and J assigned. These tables do not hold every clone; where another copy was compared, an unresolved V gene accounts for under half, and the others remain unexplained. The sample data list about 89,000 clones, and approximately 87% of these were observed just once. 2.1% of the sample lies in the top ten. The sample taken for sequencing was blood. These receptors all stem from a woman in her thirties or forties in good health.

This clone was counted a few times. The rearrangement uses TRBV19 and TRBJ1-5, with D maybe TRBD1 (5 bases). Trimming took off 6 bases at V and 4 bases at J, with 16 bases between the two ends. Germline V gene data show CDR1 as LNHDA and CDR2 as SQIVND (reference sequence). The CDR3 is 15 amino acids. The CDR3 region is CASRATGAKNQPQHF. CDR3 nucleotide sequence: TGTGCCAGTAGAGCTACCGGGGCGAAGAATCAGCCCCAGCATTTT.

This clone was seen a handful of times. The chain joins TRBV2 to TRBJ1-2; 7 bases align to TRBD1. With V trimmed by 7 bases and J by 4 bases, 12 bases remained unmatched. The V gene's germline CDR1 is SNHLY and CDR2 FYNNEI. The CDR3 extends over 15 amino acids. CDR3 coding DNA: TGTGCCAGCAAAATTACAGGGGCGGTAGTCTATGGCTACACCTTC. This encodes CASKITGAVVYGYTF.

In this sample, this clone turned up many times. Compared with germline, one end of the junction differs, possibly owing to a read error. This chain uses TRBV3-1 (or the pseudogene TRBV3-2) with TRBJ1-1; 9 nucleotides line up with TRBD1. Germline-derived CDR1 and CDR2 are LGHDT and YNNKEL (reference sequence). There are 14 residues in the CDR3. The CDR3 DNA sequence: TGTGCCAGCAGCCAAGCAAAGTTATCCGGGACAGGGAGTTTT. Translated: CASSQAKLSGTGSF.

The chain recombines TRBV10-2 with TRBJ1-5, with D perhaps TRBD1 (6 bases). Germline V lookup: CDR1 WSHSY, CDR2 SAAADI. Trimming pared 7 bases from V and 4 bases from J, leaving 14 bases between. The length of the CDR3 is 14 residues. The CDR3 nucleotides are TGCGCCAGCACACAGGGATCGGGGAATCAGCCCCAGCATTTT. Translated, it gives CASTQGSGNQPQHF.

As to this clone: The sample holds other DNA sequences that translate to the same CDR3. The chain carries TRBV6-5 and TRBJ2-1; maybe TRBD1 (5 bases). V lost 0 bases and J 5 bases, leaving 11 bases between the germline ends. There are 15 residues in the CDR3. The germline gives CDR1 MNHEY, CDR2 SVGAGI. CDR3 sequence (DNA): TGTGCCAGCAGTTACTCGGGGCAGGGCAACAATGAGCAGTTCTTC. This translates into CASSYSGQGNNEQFF.

The gene calls are TRBV6-1 and TRBJ1-1; 7 nucleotides align to TRBD1. Germline V gene lookup returns CDR1 MNHNS and CDR2 SASEGT. The V gene end was trimmed by 6 bases and the J gene end by 0 bases; junction bases not matched to a gene: 4. The CDR3 contains 14 residues. The CDR3 DNA reads as TGTGCCAGCAGAATACAGGGGATGAACACTGAAGCTTTCTTT. This sequence encodes CASRIQGMNTEAFF.

V is TRBV19 and J is TRBJ1-2; D unresolved. Germline values: CDR1 LNHDA, CDR2 SQIVND (reference sequence). This CDR3 contains 14 residues. V dropped 7 bases and J dropped 2 bases, with 14 bases sitting between them. CDR3 DNA sequence: TGTGCCAGTAATCCTCGTCTGGGAAACTATGGCTACACCTTC. Its protein product is CASNPRLGNYGYTF. The full variable domain, completed using reference TRBV19 and TRBJ1-2, is DGGITQSPKYLFRKEGQNVTLSCEQNLNHDAMYWYRQDPGQGLRLIYYSQIVNDFQKGDIAEGYSVSREKKESFPLTVTSAQKNPTAFYLCASNPRLGNYGYTFGSGTRLTVV.

This clone was seen a single time. The genes are TRBV6-2 or TRBV6-3 and TRBJ1-2; D perhaps matches TRBD1 (5 bases). CDR3 length: 15 residues. Trimming cost V 4 bases and J 2 bases, with 14 bases left between them. CDR1 and CDR2 from the germline V gene are MNHEY and SVGEGT. The CDR3 loop is CASSFQTDKNYGYTF. CDR3 sequence (DNA): TGTGCCAGCAGTTTTCAGACAGACAAAAACTATGGCTACACCTTC.

V and J are TRBV30 and TRBJ2-7, with 9 positions matching TRBD1. This CDR3 has 14 amino acids. The V gene end was trimmed by 5 bases and the J gene end by 6 bases; junction bases not matched to a gene: 11. Germline V gene data show CDR1 as GTSNPN and CDR2 as SVGIG (reference sequence). CDR3 sequence reads: CAWEPGTGYREQYF. CDR3 nucleotides: TGTGCCTGGGAGCCCGGGACAGGGTATCGCGAGCAGTACTTC. Supplemented by reference TRBV30 and TRBJ2-7, the full variable domain reads SQTIHQWPATLVQPVGSPLSLECTVEGTSNPNLYWYRQAAGRGLQLLFYSVGIGQISSEVPQNLSASRPQDRQFILSSKKLLLSDSGFYLCAWEPGTGYREQYFGPGTRLTVT.

This sequence joins TRBV30 and TRBJ2-2; D may be TRBD1 (6 bases). CDR1 and CDR2 (germline): GTSNPN, SVGIG (reference sequence). Trimming took 4 bases from V and 3 from J, leaving 15 bases between them. This CDR3 comprises 15 residues. Written as DNA, the CDR3 is TGTGCCTGGACCCAAGGGGGTGTCGACACCGGGGAGCTGTTTTTT. It translates to CAWTQGGVDTGELFF.

V is TRBV3-1 (or the pseudogene TRBV3-2) and J is TRBJ2-7; D is perhaps TRBD2 (5 bases). The CDR3 totals 13 residues. V lost 1 base, J lost 1 base, and 5 bases lay in between. CDR1 is LGHDT, CDR2 YNNKEL, per germline (reference sequence). The CDR3 is CASSQAGSYEQYF. The CDR3 DNA reads TGTGCCAGCAGCCAAGCGGGGTCCTACGAGCAGTACTTC.

This chain uses TRBV5-1 with TRBJ2-5; unclear D gene. The CDR3 is made up of 13 amino acids. V lost 4 bases, J lost 7 bases, and 14 bases lay in between. Germline V lookup: CDR1 SGHRS, CDR2 YFSETQ. CDR3 DNA sequence: TGCGCCAGCAGCGAAAAAGGCCCGGGGACCCAGTACTTC. Amino acid sequence: CASSEKGPGTQYF. Drawing the rest from reference TRBV5-1 and TRBJ2-5, the complete variable domain is KAGVTQTPRYLIKTRGQQVTLSCSPISGHRSVSWYQQTPGQGLQFLFEYFSETQRNKGNFPGRFSGRQFSNSRSEMNVSTLELGDSALYLCASSEKGPGTQYFGPGTRLLVL.

This sequence joins TRBV19 and TRBJ2-2; D is uncertain. Germline CDR1 and CDR2: LNHDA and SQIVND (reference sequence). V was trimmed by 6 bases and J by 6 bases, leaving 14 bases between them. CDR3 length equals 14 residues. The CDR3, as DNA: TGTGCCAGTAGGGAGATGTCGATCTCCGGGGAGCTGTTTTTT. Protein: CASREMSISGELFF.

This clone was detected once. This chain links TRBV6-5 with TRBJ1-2; unclear D gene. CDR3 size: 13 residues. Germline V gene sequence: CDR1 MNHEY, CDR2 SVGAGI. V lost 0 bases, J lost 8 bases, and 10 bases lay in between. CDR3 DNA: TGTGCCAGCAGTTACTCGGCCCAGCGGGGCTACACCTTC. This sequence encodes CASSYSAQRGYTF.

The V gene is TRBV5-1, the J gene TRBJ2-1; tentatively, D is TRBD1 (5 bases). Trimming took off 6 bases at V and 2 bases at J, with 15 bases between the two ends. CDR3 size: 15 residues. CDR1 and CDR2 (germline): SGHRS, YFSETQ. CDR3 in DNA: TGCGCCAGCACCCGACAGCCGGATACCTACAATGAGCAGTTCTTC. Its protein product is CASTRQPDTYNEQFF.

The V gene is TRBV2, the J gene TRBJ2-2; 7 nucleotides line up with TRBD1. V gave up 2 bases and J gave up 4 bases; unmatched junction bases: 10. Per the germline V gene, CDR1 is SNHLY and CDR2 is FYNNEI. This CDR3 is built from 17 residues. Written as DNA, the CDR3 is TGTGCCAGCAGTGAAATAGGTACAGGGGCGAGCACCGGGGAGCTGTTTTTT. Translation: CASSEIGTGASTGELFF.

This chain links TRBV10-2 with TRBJ2-7, with no clear D. Germline lookup yields CDR1 WSHSY and CDR2 SAAADI. The CDR3 extends over 13 amino acids. Trimming took 6 bases from V and 2 from J, leaving 11 bases between them. The CDR3 loop is CASRASMTYEQYF. As DNA, the CDR3 is TGCGCCAGCAGGGCATCGATGACCTACGAGCAGTACTTC.

The chain recombines TRBV7-9 with TRBJ2-5; 15 bases are a match to TRBD2. V lost 5 bases, J lost 5 bases, and 3 bases stayed unmatched. Germline V gene sequence: CDR1 SEHNR, CDR2 FQNEAQ (reference sequence). This CDR3 contains 15 residues. The CDR3 region is CASSGLAGGKETQYF. CDR3 nucleotides: TGTGCCAGCAGCGGACTAGCGGGGGGGAAGGAGACCCAGTACTTC.

In this sample, this clone turned up once. The CDR3 sequence: CASSLGLAGEYNEQFF. CDR3 bases: TGTGCCAGCAGCTTGGGACTAGCGGGAGAATACAATGAGCAGTTCTTC. The chain joins TRBV5-6 to TRBJ2-1, with 12 bases fitting TRBD2. Trimming removed 0 bases from V and 4 bases from J; junction bases left unmatched: 2. The CDR3 extends over 16 amino acids. The V gene's germline CDR1 is SGHDT and CDR2 YYEEEE.

The chain recombines TRBV30 with TRBJ1-1; no clear D. V was pared by 2 bases and J by 3 bases, with 10 bases between. The CDR3 loop spans 13 amino acids. Germline CDR1 reads GTSNPN; CDR2 reads SVGIG (reference sequence). CDR3 DNA: TGTGCCTGGAGTCCATTCGTCGACACTGAAGCTTTCTTT. As protein: CAWSPFVDTEAFF.

This clone appeared a single time. At the DNA level, this CDR3 is encoded by other sequences in the same sample as well. The CDR3 is CASSEWGQGPYEQYF. CDR3 DNA: TGTGCCAGCAGTGAATGGGGACAGGGACCCTACGAGCAGTACTTC. The chain combines TRBV6-1 with TRBJ2-7; 9 nucleotides align to TRBD1. CDR3 size: 15 residues. Trimming at V came to 2 bases and at J to 2 bases, leaving 4 bases not matched to a gene. Germline V CDR1 and CDR2: MNHNS, SASEGT.

As to this clone: This specimen includes other DNA sequences encoding the same CDR3. The chain employs TRBV10-1 and TRBJ2-1; perhaps D is TRBD1 or TRBD2 (6 bases each). Germline assignment: CDR1 WNHNN and CDR2 SYGVQD (reference sequence). This CDR3 is 15 amino acids long. Deletions cut 3 bases from V and 0 bases from J, with 9 bases between. The chain's CDR3 is CASSEGGGSYNEQFF. The CDR3 nucleotides read TGCGCCAGCAGTGAAGGAGGGGGCTCCTACAATGAGCAGTTCTTC.

This clone has only one observation. The V gene is TRBV4-3, the J gene TRBJ1-1, with a possible D match to TRBD1 (6 bases). CDR3 length equals 17 residues. Deletions cut 0 bases from V and 1 base from J, with 15 bases between. CDR1 LGHNA and CDR2 YSLEER come from the germline V gene. In nucleotides, the CDR3 is TGCGCCAGCAGCCAAGATCGCGCCGGCAGGGGGAACACTGAAGCTTTCTTT. It translates to CASSQDRAGRGNTEAFF.

The chain carries TRBV5-1 and TRBJ1-1, with D hard to call. V lost 0 bases, J lost 2 bases, and 11 bases lay in between. The CDR3 has 15 amino acids. Germline CDR1 is SGHRS and CDR2 is YFSETQ. CDR3 nucleotides: TGCGCCAGCAGCTTGGAACGGGCGAGAAACACTGAAGCTTTCTTT. Its protein is CASSLERARNTEAFF.